The clone carrying this TCR beta chain was detected ten times or more. The target antigen is unknown. A much larger clone is a single base away; this may be a read error. Moderate-to-severe activity, CAS at least 3, NOSPECS at least 4 and duration under 3 months characterized donors with ophthalmopathy. TCR beta CDR3 regions were amplified from RNA transcripts. HTBI primers primed a first-round RT-PCR, and a second-round multiplex PCR followed. TCRdb re-called the multiplex PCR reads with MiXCR, one entry per CDR3 protein. The sample gives about 160,000 distinct CDR3 sequences, 30% to 45% of which show up once; around 5.8% is in the top ten. These data belong to a study of Graves' ophthalmopathy and Graves' hyperthyroidism. Study results and caveats: The blood repertoire also included most expanded thyroid clonotypes above 0.001 frequency.

The CDR3 consists of 11 residues. This TCR was sampled from a woman in her 40s with Graves' ophthalmopathy. This chain joins TRBV12-3 or TRBV12-4 and TRBJ2-5; the D is unclear. Input material: peripheral blood. The CDR3 spells CASRLQETRYF. CDR3 sequence (DNA): TGTGCCAGCAGGCTACAAGAGACCCGGTACTTC.